A single sample gave rise to the 30 T cell receptor beta chains below, sequenced in a study of cytomegalovirus exposure and HLA in healthy donors. With 60 Vbeta and 13 Jbeta primers, the PCR was carried out. TCRdb's copy holds only in-frame clones and misses some; the assay was immunoSEQ multiplex PCR. The data hold about 76,000 clones, with over 65% observed a single time. What was sequenced was PBMCs. The receptors shown here come from a woman aged 40 to 50 in good health and CMV-seropositive.

The table lists this clone with a few counts. This chain joins TRBV7-9 and TRBJ2-7, with 7 nucleotides matching TRBD2. This CDR3 spans 16 amino acids. CDR1 and CDR2 from the germline V gene are SEHNR and FQNEAQ (reference sequence). Trimming took 4 bases from V and 1 from J; bases not matched to a gene: 10. In DNA, the CDR3 is TGTGCCAGCAGCTCCCCAGGAGCGGGGAATTCCTACGAGCAGTACTTC. Translation: CASSSPGAGNSYEQYF.

Here the CDR3 DNA reads TGTGCCTGGAGTACAGTACTCTCCCTCCCGAGTGGCTACACCTTC. It specifies CAWSTVLSLPSGYTF. This chain joins TRBV30 and TRBJ1-2; D is undetermined. V was shortened by 2 bases and J by 7 bases, with 20 bases between the two germline ends. Germline-derived CDR1 and CDR2 are GTSNPN and SVGIG (reference sequence). The CDR3 length is 15 residues. Full variable domain (missing parts from reference TRBV30 and TRBJ1-2): SQTIHQWPATLVQPVGSPLSLECTVEGTSNPNLYWYRQAAGRGLQLLFYSVGIGQISSEVPQNLSASRPQDRQFILSSKKLLLSDSGFYLCAWSTVLSLPSGYTFGSGTRLTVV.

The V call is TRBV6-6, the J call TRBJ2-1, with TRBD2 matching over 9 bases. The CDR3 sequence is 15 residues long. V dropped 4 bases and J dropped 7; count of bases not matched to a gene: 8. Germline loops: CDR1 MNHNY, CDR2 SVGAGI (reference sequence). The CDR3 protein is CASSSDGGRGNEQFF. The CDR3 region has the DNA TGTGCCAGCAGTTCAGACGGCGGGAGGGGGAATGAGCAGTTCTTC.

This clone is a singleton in its sample. The genes are TRBV4-2 and TRBJ2-7; maybe TRBD2 (6 bases). Germline loops: CDR1 LGHNA, CDR2 YNFKEQ. V lost 4 bases and J 6 bases, leaving 19 bases between the germline ends. This CDR3 contains 15 residues. The CDR3 region is CASSRPGLRVGEQYF. CDR3 DNA sequence: TGTGCCAGCAGCCGTCCCGGACTACGGGTTGGCGAGCAGTACTTC.

This rearrangement joins TRBV6-5 to TRBJ1-2; 9 bases are a match to TRBD1. Trimming removed 6 bases from V and 4 bases from J; junction bases left unmatched: 0. Germline-derived CDR1 and CDR2 are MNHEY and SVGAGI. CDR3 length: 12 amino acids. In DNA, the CDR3 is TGTGCCAGCAGGACAGGGGGCTATGGCTACACCTTC. As protein: CASRTGGYGYTF.

The DNA for the CDR3 is TGTGCCAGCAGTCCCTATAGTGGCGGTCCCTACGAGCAGTACTTC. Its translation is CASSPYSGGPYEQYF. The chain links TRBV6-5 to TRBJ2-7, with D unclear. CDR1 MNHEY and CDR2 SVGAGI come from the germline V gene. The CDR3 loop spans 15 amino acids. The germline V and J ends were trimmed by 5 bases and 2 bases, with 16 bases remaining between them.

This chain uses TRBV7-9 with TRBJ2-5; 11 bases match TRBD2. The length of the CDR3 is 17 residues. From germline, CDR1 is SEHNR and CDR2 FQNEAQ (reference sequence). V was pared by 1 base and J by 2 bases, with 6 bases of the junction left unmatched. The CDR3 coding sequence is TGTGCCAGCAGCTTAGATGGACTAGCGGGCCAACAAGAGACCCAGTACTTC. It codes for CASSLDGLAGQQETQYF.

The chain joins TRBV28 to TRBJ2-1; 7 nucleotides match TRBD1. The CDR3 totals 20 residues. Germline trimming cut 7 bases from V and 6 bases from J; bases unmatched to any gene: 27. From germline, CDR1 is MDHEN and CDR2 SYDVKM. CDR3 sequence: CASTVSYLGDSQQGPNEQFF. As DNA, the CDR3 is TGTGCCAGCACCGTTTCATACCTGGGAGACTCACAACAGGGGCCCAATGAGCAGTTCTTC.

The rearrangement links TRBV2 to TRBJ1-1, with 9 positions matching TRBD1. There are 14 residues in the CDR3. V was pared by 8 bases and J by 6 bases, with 10 bases of the junction left unmatched. Germline CDR1 SNHLY, CDR2 FYNNEI. CDR3 bases: TGTGCCAGCCGCACAGGGGGCGGAGGGCCTGAAGCTTTCTTT. Translation gives CASRTGGGGPEAFF.

The table lists this clone with a few counts. No conserved phenylalanine or tryptophan ends this CDR3, so it is likely a read error. V and J are TRBV13 and TRBJ2-3; 11 bases fit TRBD1. The germline V gene encodes CDR1 PRHDT and CDR2 FYEKMQ (reference sequence). The CDR3 totals 17 residues. J was trimmed by 2 bases and V by 4 bases; bases with no gene match: 8. The CDR3 region is CASSSGQGVESTDTQYV. CDR3 coding DNA: TGTGCCAGCAGCTCGGGACAGGGGGTTGAATCCACAGATACGCAGTATGTT.

The V gene is TRBV2, the J gene TRBJ2-5; TRBD2 aligns across 10 bases. The germline V gene encodes CDR1 SNHLY and CDR2 FYNNEI. The J segment lost 5 bases and the V segment lost 5 bases, leaving 5 bases of the junction unmatched. The CDR3 spans 14 residues. CDR3 protein: CASSTSGVRETQYF. Here the CDR3 DNA reads TGTGCCAGCAGTACTAGCGGGGTGAGGGAGACCCAGTACTTC.

This sequence joins TRBV6-5 and TRBJ2-1; 11 nucleotides align to TRBD2. CDR3 length: 15 amino acids. The germline V gene encodes CDR1 MNHEY and CDR2 SVGAGI. V trimming: 7 bases; J trimming: 7 bases; junction bases outside the gene matches: 9. The CDR3: CASTRTSGRENEQFF. The CDR3 DNA reads TGTGCCAGCACCAGAACTAGCGGGAGAGAGAATGAGCAGTTCTTC.

This clone was detected a few times. The V gene is TRBV6-1, the J gene TRBJ1-5, with unresolved D. Trimming removed 6 bases at V and 4 bases at J, with 10 bases between. This CDR3 has 13 residues. Germline V gene data show CDR1 as MNHNS and CDR2 as SASEGT. CDR3 DNA sequence: TGTGCCAGCAGGAGGACTGGGAATCAGCCCCAGCATTTT. Translating it yields CASRRTGNQPQHF.

The chain combines TRBV7-2 with TRBJ1-1; D gene unclear. From germline, CDR1 is SGHTA and CDR2 FQGNSA. Trimming took off 4 bases at V and 0 bases at J, with 9 bases between the two ends. The CDR3 contains 14 residues. CDR3 bases: TGTGCCAGCAGCTCACAGACCATGAACACTGAAGCTTTCTTT. This sequence encodes CASSSQTMNTEAFF.

This clone turned up a few times. J is TRBJ1-6 and V is TRBV30; D is unclear. V was shortened by 1 base and J by 10 bases, with 20 bases between the two germline ends. Germline lookup yields CDR1 GTSNPN and CDR2 SVGIG (reference sequence). CDR3 size: 16 residues. CDR3: CAWSGGGLQSVSPLHF. The CDR3 DNA is TGTGCCTGGAGTGGCGGTGGTTTACAAAGCGTATCACCCCTCCACTTT.

This chain joins TRBV5-6 and TRBJ2-7; possible D gene TRBD1, 6 bases. V shed 0 bases and J shed 7 bases, with 14 bases lying between them. The CDR3 contains 14 residues. Looked up from germline, CDR1 is SGHDT and CDR2 is YYEEEE. Here the CDR3 reads CASSLVGTSREQYF. As DNA, the CDR3 is TGTGCCAGCAGCTTGGTTGGGACATCCCGTGAGCAGTACTTC.

The chain carries TRBV6-5 and TRBJ1-1; perhaps TRBD1 as D (6 bases). V was cut by 8 bases and J by 1 base, with 17 bases left in between. This CDR3 comprises 15 residues. Germline V CDR1 and CDR2: MNHEY, SVGAGI. CDR3 loop: CASRTRGGPNTEAFF. The CDR3 bases are TGTGCCAGCCGTACCCGAGGGGGACCGAACACTGAAGCTTTCTTT.

The chain joins TRBV6-1 to TRBJ2-3; 8 bases are a match to TRBD2. The CDR3 sequence is 14 residues long. Trimming took 8 bases from V and 2 from J; bases not matched to a gene: 6. Per the germline V gene, CDR1 is MNHNS and CDR2 is SASEGT. The DNA of the CDR3 is TGTGCCAGCGGGCAGCGGGGGCCCACAGATACGCAGTATTTT. Residues: CASGQRGPTDTQYF.

This chain links TRBV30 with TRBJ1-3, with 7 positions matching TRBD1. Germline V gene lookup returns CDR1 GTSNPN and CDR2 SVGIG (reference sequence). The CDR3 extends over 15 amino acids. The V segment lost 0 bases and the J segment 4 bases; nucleotides outside the gene matches: 6. This CDR3 is CAWSVKGARGNTIYF. The CDR3 DNA reads TGTGCCTGGAGTGTAAAGGGGGCGCGGGGAAACACCATATATTTT. Filled out from reference TRBV30 and TRBJ1-3, the complete variable domain reads SQTIHQWPATLVQPVGSPLSLECTVEGTSNPNLYWYRQAAGRGLQLLFYSVGIGQISSEVPQNLSASRPQDRQFILSSKKLLLSDSGFYLCAWSVKGARGNTIYFGEGSWLTVV.

The genes are TRBV30 and TRBJ2-7; 9 bases are a match to TRBD1. This CDR3 is 15 amino acids long. Germline V gene sequence: CDR1 GTSNPN, CDR2 SVGIG (reference sequence). Unmatched junction bases numbered 6, after V lost 3 bases and J lost 0 bases. The CDR3 sequence: CAWRHRGLYSYEQYF. Written as DNA, the CDR3 is TGTGCCTGGAGACACAGGGGGCTATACTCCTACGAGCAGTACTTC.

The sample holds one count of this clone. The J gene is TRBJ2-1, the V gene TRBV6-4, with a weak D call TRBD2 (6 bases). CDR1 and CDR2 from the germline V gene are MRHNA and SNTAGT. V lost 1 base, J lost 9 bases, and 10 bases lay in between. This CDR3 contains 13 residues. CDR3 in DNA: TGTGCCAGCAGTGACTTTGGGGGGAGTGAGCAGTTCTTC. Its protein is CASSDFGGSEQFF.

For the CDR3, the DNA is TGTGCCAGCAGTACTGACAGGTCCTCCTACGAGCAGTACTTC. Translated, it gives CASSTDRSSYEQYF. The genes are TRBV2 and TRBJ2-7, with a weak D call TRBD1 (6 bases). From germline, CDR1 is SNHLY and CDR2 FYNNEI. Trimming stripped 5 bases from V and 0 bases from J, with 11 bases between. This CDR3 comprises 14 residues. The full variable domain, in which reference TRBV2 and TRBJ2-7 provide the parts outside the CDR3, is EPEVTQTPSHQVTQMGQEVILRCVPISNHLYFYWYRQILGQKVEFLVSFYNNEISEKSEIFDDQFSVERPDGSNFTLKIRSTKLEDSAMYFCASSTDRSSYEQYFGPGTRLTVT.

This chain uses TRBV27 with TRBJ2-7, with D possibly being TRBD1 (5 bases). The CDR3 sequence is 14 residues long. The germline CDR1 and CDR2 sequences are MNHEY and SMNVEV (reference sequence). The V gene lost 5 bases and the J gene lost 2 bases, with 13 bases spanning the gap. In DNA form, the CDR3 reads TGTGCCAGCAGTCGCCGACAGCCCCCCTACGAGCAGTACTTC. Translation gives CASSRRQPPYEQYF.

The chain joins TRBV7-2 to TRBJ2-5; 7 bases are shared with TRBD2. Unmatched junction bases numbered 6, after V lost 3 bases and J lost 2 bases. Germline CDR1 reads SGHTA; CDR2 reads FQGNSA. This CDR3 spans 15 amino acids. In DNA form, the CDR3 reads TGTGCCAGCAGCTTTCGGACTAGAGGACAAGAGACCCAGTACTTC. Encoded protein: CASSFRTRGQETQYF.

In this sample, this clone turned up a few times. The chain carries TRBV25-1 and TRBJ2-1; 7 bases agree with TRBD2. Per the germline V gene, CDR1 is MGHDK and CDR2 is SYGVNS. Trimming removed 6 bases from V and 10 bases from J; junction bases left unmatched: 6. The CDR3 runs 12 residues. The CDR3 reads CASSPVSGEQFF. CDR3 DNA sequence: TGTGCCAGCAGCCCGGTTAGCGGGGAGCAGTTCTTC.

The sample holds a few counts of this clone. The V call is TRBV6-5, the J call TRBJ1-2; possible D gene TRBD1, 5 bases. The CDR3 is 14 amino acids. Germline V lookup: CDR1 MNHEY, CDR2 SVGAGI. V lost 6 bases, J lost 8 bases, and 19 bases lay in between. For the CDR3, the DNA is TGTGCCAGCAGCCCTAACCGGAGACAGCAGGGCTACACCTTC. Residues: CASSPNRRQQGYTF.

The gene calls are TRBV7-9 and TRBJ2-3; possible D gene TRBD1, 5 bases. The CDR3 extends over 13 amino acids. Looked up from germline, CDR1 is SEHNR and CDR2 is FQNEAQ (reference sequence). Trimming removed 1 base from V and 3 bases from J, with 5 bases in between. The CDR3 nucleotides read TGTGCCAGCAGCTTAGAGGGGACAGATACGCAGTATTTT. It specifies CASSLEGTDTQYF.

The rearrangement joins TRBV7-2 to TRBJ2-7, with D hard to call. Trimming left V 3 bases short and J 0 bases short, with 12 bases between. Germline lookup yields CDR1 SGHTA and CDR2 FQGNSA. The CDR3 runs 15 residues. This CDR3 is CASSFESSFSYEQYF. The CDR3, as DNA: TGTGCCAGCAGCTTTGAATCGAGCTTCTCCTACGAGCAGTACTTC.

The rearrangement uses TRBV29-1 and TRBJ1-2; the match to TRBD1 covers 7 bases. The CDR3 loop spans 13 amino acids. Per the germline V gene, CDR1 is SQVTM and CDR2 is ANQGSEA. V gave up 3 bases and J gave up 7 bases; unmatched junction bases: 8. CDR3 region: CSVDVAGGGGYTF. The CDR3 DNA sequence: TGCAGCGTTGATGTGGCAGGGGGAGGTGGCTACACCTTC.

This sequence joins TRBV4-3 and TRBJ1-6; no clear D. Trimming removed 0 bases from V and 10 bases from J, with 7 bases in between. The CDR3 runs to 13 residues. In germline, CDR1 is LGHNA, CDR2 YSLEER. CDR3 loop: CASSQDHGSPLHF. DNA of the CDR3: TGCGCCAGCAGCCAAGATCACGGGTCACCCCTCCACTTT.